This T cell receptor (beta chain) comes out of a study of shared clonotypes between healthy human individuals. Produced via immunoSEQ multiplex PCR; TCRdb's table is partial and in-frame only. Among 2 million to 3 million clones, 93% were seen once, and the ten largest hold approximately 0.37%. This clone was counted a single time. Other DNA variants within this sample encode the same CDR3. Germline CDR1 and CDR2: SQVTM and ANQGSEA. The CDR3 has 12 residues. Trimming cost V 5 bases and J 2 bases, with 9 bases left between them. The receptor was isolated from a man between 18 and 29 years old in good health. Some clones in this sample may be carry-over from other donors' samples. The chain is built from TRBV29-1 and TRBJ2-5; D gene unclear. Sequenced sample: naive CD4+ T cells from PBMCs. The subset was: CD45RA+ positively selected. The CDR3 region has the DNA TGCAGCGTTCGACTTGCGCAAGAGACCCAGTACTTC. This gives the protein CSVRLAQETQYF.